This T cell receptor (beta chain) was found in a study of blood T cell repertoires in COVID-19. Study context: The origin of the acute and convalescent COVID-19 samples was the United States, Italy and Spain. T cells, B-cell-depleted T cells, or PBMCs supplied cDNA or gDNA.

Per the original data handling: Quantification of nucleated cells was approximated via reference gene primer amplification. Data came from immunoSEQ multiplex PCR; TCRdb stores just in-frame clones and leaves some out. The V and J calls and clone size were taken over from that table, and D and trimming were inferred from the DNA. This sample has around 95,000 clones; roughly 80% occur once, and the top ten carry roughly 10%. Germline lookup yields CDR1 SGHVS and CDR2 FQNEAQ. Trimming shortened V by 6 bases and J by 5 bases, and 13 bases separated the two germline ends. There are 13 residues in the CDR3.

The chain uses TRBV7-8 and TRBJ1-2, with D unclear. The sample was peripheral blood. The clonotype comes from a woman older than 75 with acute or convalescent COVID-19. CDR3 residues: CASSFIGVYGYTF. As DNA, the CDR3 is TGTGCCAGCAGTTTTATCGGGGTTTATGGCTACACCTTC.